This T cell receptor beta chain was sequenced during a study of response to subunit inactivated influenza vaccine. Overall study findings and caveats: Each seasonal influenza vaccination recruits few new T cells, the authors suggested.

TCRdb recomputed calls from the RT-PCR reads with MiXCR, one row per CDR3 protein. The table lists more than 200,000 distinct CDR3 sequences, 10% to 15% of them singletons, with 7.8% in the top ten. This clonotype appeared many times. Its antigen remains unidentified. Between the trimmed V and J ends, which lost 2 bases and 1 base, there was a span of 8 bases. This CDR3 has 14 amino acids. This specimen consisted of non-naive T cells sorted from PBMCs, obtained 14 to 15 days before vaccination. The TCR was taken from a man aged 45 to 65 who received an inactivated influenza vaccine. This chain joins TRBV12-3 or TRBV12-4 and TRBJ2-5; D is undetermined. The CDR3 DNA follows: TGTGCCAGCAGTTTAATCGCCCTCCAAGAGACCCAGTACTTC. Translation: CASSLIALQETQYF.